The 14 T cell receptor beta chains presented below share a single source sample, sequenced in a study of patients and donors after allogeneic stem cell transplantation. Each CDR3 protein gets one entry after TCRdb re-called the RT-PCR reads with MiXCR. Of 900,000 to 1,000,000 distinct CDR3 sequences in the sample, 15% to 20% were seen once. The sample comprised blood, either unsorted or a sorted T cell fraction (not recorded which). The receptors derive from a human donor who was either an allogeneic HSCT recipient or a stem cell or donor lymphocyte infusion donor (not recorded which). It is not recorded whose cells these are; they may come from a transplant donor.

The table lists this clonotype with many counts. The chain carries TRBV12-3 or TRBV12-4 and TRBJ2-7, with D possibly called TRBD1 or TRBD2 (6 bases each). Trimming cost V 6 bases and J 6 bases, with 12 bases left between them. The CDR3 loop spans 12 amino acids. For the CDR3, the DNA is TGTGCCAGCAGCCCACAGGGACTCGAGCAGTACTTC. Its protein is CASSPQGLEQYF.

The chain carries TRBV18 and TRBJ2-7; D is tentatively TRBD1 or TRBD2 (5 bases each). The germline V and J ends were trimmed by 6 bases and 3 bases, with 21 bases remaining between them. The CDR3 runs to 16 residues. CDR1 is KGHSH and CDR2 is LQKENI in the germline V gene. The CDR3 region is CASSQGRGRPNYEQYF. In DNA form, the CDR3 reads TGTGCCAGCTCCCAGGGACGGGGTCGTCCGAACTACGAGCAGTACTTC.

The chain joins TRBV12-3 or TRBV12-4 to TRBJ1-6, with D possibly being TRBD1 (5 bases). Trimming cost V 3 bases and J 6 bases, with 15 bases left between them. The CDR3 has 16 amino acids. The chain's CDR3 is CASSFGAGVINSPLHF. The CDR3 region has the DNA TGTGCCAGCAGTTTCGGGGCGGGGGTGATTAATTCACCCCTCCACTTT.

This clonotype was picked up a small number of times. The chain uses TRBV29-1 and TRBJ2-7; D might be TRBD1 (5 bases). Germline V gene sequence: CDR1 SQVTM, CDR2 ANQGSEA. There are 14 residues in the CDR3. The germline V and J ends were trimmed by 2 bases and 6 bases, with 17 bases remaining between them. CDR3 sequence (DNA): TGCAGCGTTGAAATCGCTCTACCAGGGCGCGAGCAGTACTTC. This encodes CSVEIALPGREQYF.

This chain uses TRBV20-1 with TRBJ2-5, with 14 bases that match TRBD2. The germline V gene has CDR1 DFQATT and CDR2 SNEGSKA (reference sequence). The CDR3 totals 15 residues. After removal of 7 bases from V and 5 bases from J, the junction contained 9 bases not matched to a gene. The CDR3 DNA sequence: TGCAGTGTCACGACTAGCGGGGGGGCTCGTGAGACCCAGTACTTC. Its translation is CSVTTSGGARETQYF.

This clonotype has ten or more counts. The gene calls are TRBV12-3 or TRBV12-4 and TRBJ2-7, with D unresolved. The CDR3 contains 15 residues. The V gene lost 0 bases and the J gene lost 3 bases, with 12 bases spanning the gap. CDR3: CASSLAFGRVYEQYF. The CDR3 DNA sequence: TGTGCCAGCAGTTTAGCGTTCGGCAGAGTCTACGAGCAGTACTTC.

The V and J genes are TRBV3-1 and TRBJ2-1; possible D gene TRBD2, 6 bases. V dropped 1 base and J dropped 5 bases, with 15 bases sitting between them. Germline lookup yields CDR1 LGHDT and CDR2 YNNKEL (reference sequence). The CDR3 is 16 amino acids. Written as DNA, the CDR3 is TGTGCCAGCAGCCAAGGAAGGAGGGTAAAGGACAATGAGCAGTTCTTC. Residues: CASSQGRRVKDNEQFF.

This clonotype occurred a few times. The chain links TRBV5-1 to TRBJ2-1, with 7 bases aligning to TRBD2. The CDR3 runs to 14 residues. Germline assignment: CDR1 SGHRS and CDR2 YFSETQ. V lost 5 bases, J lost 8 bases, and 10 bases stayed unmatched. CDR3 residues: CASRQRLAPHEQFF. The CDR3 DNA sequence: TGCGCCAGCAGGCAAAGACTAGCACCCCATGAGCAGTTCTTC.

In its sample, this clonotype was seen a few times. This chain joins TRBV20-1 and TRBJ2-3; TRBD2 matches 7 bases. Germline V gives CDR1 DFQATT, CDR2 SNEGSKA (reference sequence). The CDR3 has 15 amino acids. V shed 3 bases and J 0 bases; nucleotides not matched to a gene: 6. The CDR3 loop reads CSASRASGSTDTQYF. CDR3 sequence (DNA): TGCAGTGCTAGTAGGGCTAGCGGAAGCACAGATACGCAGTATTTT.

This clonotype was seen more than once but under ten times. The genes are TRBV3-1 and TRBJ1-5, with 8 bases identical to TRBD1. In germline, CDR1 is LGHDT, CDR2 YNNKEL (reference sequence). The CDR3 is made up of 15 amino acids. The V gene end was trimmed by 1 base and the J gene end by 3 bases; junction bases not matched to a gene: 2. CDR3 in DNA: TGTGCCAGCAGCCAAGGGACAGGGATCAATCAGCCCCAGCATTTT. It yields the protein CASSQGTGINQPQHF.

This chain connects TRBV30 to TRBJ2-5, with 8 nucleotides matching TRBD1. CDR3 length equals 15 residues. Per the germline V gene, CDR1 is GTSNPN and CDR2 is SVGIG (reference sequence). J was trimmed by 5 bases and V by 0 bases; bases with no gene match: 8. CDR3 loop: CAWSVSRGQGETQYF. The CDR3 bases are TGTGCCTGGAGTGTATCCAGGGGGCAGGGGGAGACCCAGTACTTC. The variable domain in full, with the rest retrieved from reference TRBV30 and TRBJ2-5, is SQTIHQWPATLVQPVGSPLSLECTVEGTSNPNLYWYRQAAGRGLQLLFYSVGIGQISSEVPQNLSASRPQDRQFILSSKKLLLSDSGFYLCAWSVSRGQGETQYFGPGTRLLVL.

In its sample, this clonotype was seen a few times. The V and J genes are TRBV5-1 and TRBJ1-5, with D uncertain. Trimming removed 4 bases from V and 7 bases from J, with 18 bases in between. CDR1 is SGHRS, CDR2 YFSETQ, per germline. The CDR3 contains 15 residues. The CDR3 loop is CASSLGLKSGQPQHF. CDR3 bases: TGCGCCAGCAGCCTCGGCCTGAAAAGCGGGCAGCCCCAGCATTTT.

The chain couples TRBV27 to TRBJ1-2, with 7 bases aligning to TRBD1. V was clipped by 3 bases and J by 8 bases; unmatched bases: 6. CDR1 is MNHEY and CDR2 is SMNVEV in the germline V gene (reference sequence). The CDR3 loop spans 13 amino acids. CDR3 in DNA: TGTGCCAGCAGTTTTACAGGGGACCGCGGCTACACCTTC. It encodes CASSFTGDRGYTF.

This clonotype was seen a few times. The chain employs TRBV20-1 and TRBJ2-1, with TRBD2 as a possible D gene (6 bases). The length of the CDR3 is 14 residues. Looked up from germline, CDR1 is DFQATT and CDR2 is SNEGSKA (reference sequence). V lost 5 bases to trimming and J lost 7 bases, with 18 bases between them. For the CDR3, the DNA is TGCAGTGCTGGGACGGACTACCATGGGAATGAGCAGTTCTTC. Protein sequence: CSAGTDYHGNEQFF.